A selection of T cell receptor beta chains follows, all from one sample in a study of blood T cell repertoires in COVID-19. Method: immunoSEQ multiplex PCR; TCRdb's copy keeps in-frame clones and lacks some. Among about 370,000 clones listed, approximately 87% were seen once. The sequenced sample was peripheral blood. These receptors all come from a woman under 40 with COVID-19, enrolled during active disease. The CDR3 runs from the conserved cysteine through the conserved F or W. D genes are given only for firm matches. Size tells how often a clone was seen (once, few, many) or the class of an expanded clone, and some rows leave it out.

D	size	V	J	DNA	CDR3
TRBD2	NA	TRBV4-2	TRBJ2-7	TGTGCCAGCAGCCAAGATCCAGCGGGAGGGCCCTACGAGCAGTACTTC	CASSQDPAGGPYEQYF
TRBD1	once	TRBV24-1	TRBJ2-3	TGTGCCACCAGTAAAGGGGGCGCAAAAGATACGCAGTATTTT	CATSKGGAKDTQYF
NA	once	TRBV27	TRBJ1-1	TGTGCCAGCAGTTTTCGGTTTGGGGGGTTGAGGGCTTTCTTT	CASSFRFGGLRAFF
TRBD1	NA	TRBV9	TRBJ2-7	TGTGCCAGCAGCGTAGGGCAGGGGGCGACCTACGAGCAGTACTTC	CASSVGQGATYEQYF
NA	NA	TRBV6-2/TRBV6-3	TRBJ2-7	TGTGCCAGCAGTTACATTATAGCGCGAGAGCAGTACTTC	CASSYIIAREQYF
NA	few	TRBV3-1/TRBV3-2	TRBJ1-1	TGTGCCAGCAGCCACAATACGGGTACTGAAGCTTTCTTT	CASSHNTGTEAFF
NA	NA	TRBV7-9	TRBJ2-2	TGTGCCAGCAGTCGGGGGGCGGCCGGGGAGCTGTTTTTT	CASSRGAAGELFF
NA	NA	TRBV29-1	TRBJ1-1	TGCAGCGTCGCCCCCAGGGCTCACACTGAAGCTTTCTTT	CSVAPRAHTEAFF
NA	NA	TRBV4-2	TRBJ2-7	TGTGCCAGCAGCCAAGATGGGGCAGGCCGGAACGAGCAGTACTTC	CASSQDGAGRNEQYF
TRBD2	NA	TRBV27	TRBJ2-2	TGTGCCAGCAGTCCTTGGACTAGCGGGAGTGGCACCGGGGAGCTGTTTTTT	CASSPWTSGSGTGELFF
NA	NA	TRBV14	TRBJ1-1	TGTGCCAGCAGCCAATACATTGGGAACACTGAAGCTTTCTTT	CASSQYIGNTEAFF
NA	NA	TRBV10-2	TRBJ1-1	TGCGCCAGCAGTGGGGCGAACACTGAAGCTTTCTTT	CASSGANTEAFF
TRBD2	NA	TRBV7-8	TRBJ2-2	TGTGCCAGCAGCATACCAACGCCGGGACTAGGCCCCGGGGAGCTGTTTTTT	CASSIPTPGLGPGELFF
NA	few	TRBV2	TRBJ1-6	TGTGCCAGCATGTCGGGGAGCTCCTATAATTCACCCCTCCACTTT	CASMSGSSYNSPLHF
TRBD1	NA	TRBV2	TRBJ1-2	TGTGCCAGCAGCCAGGACAGGGTCGAGGGCTATGGCTACACCTTC	CASSQDRVEGYGYTF
NA	NA	TRBV2	TRBJ2-4	TGTGCCAGCCTCGAAGGGGGGGCAAAAAACATTCAGTACTTC	CASLEGGAKNIQYF
NA	NA	TRBV5-6	TRBJ1-6	TGTGCCAGCAGCTTCGGGACACCTCCTAATTCACCCCTCCACTTT	CASSFGTPPNSPLHF
TRBD1	few	TRBV4-1	TRBJ2-7	TGCGCCAGCAGCCAAGACGAAACGACAGGGGGTGTTTACGAGCAGTACTTC	CASSQDETTGGVYEQYF